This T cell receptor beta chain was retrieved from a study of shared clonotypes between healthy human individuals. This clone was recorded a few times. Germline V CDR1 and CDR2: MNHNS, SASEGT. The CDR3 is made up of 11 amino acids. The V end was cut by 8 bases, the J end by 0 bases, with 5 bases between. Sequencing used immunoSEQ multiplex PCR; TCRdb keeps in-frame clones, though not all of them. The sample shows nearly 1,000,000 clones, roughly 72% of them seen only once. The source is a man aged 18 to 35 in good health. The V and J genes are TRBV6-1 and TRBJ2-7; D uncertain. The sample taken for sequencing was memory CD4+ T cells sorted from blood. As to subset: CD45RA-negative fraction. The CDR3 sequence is CASQSSYEQYF. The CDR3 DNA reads TGTGCCAGCCAGAGCTCCTACGAGCAGTACTTC.